A single sample is the source of the 3 T cell receptor beta chains below, sequenced in a study of blood T cell repertoires in COVID-19. Libraries were prepared by immunoSEQ multiplex PCR; TCRdb keeps only in-frame clonotypes and omits some of them. The sample records approximately 320,000 clones, more than 75% being singletons. The sequencing sample was made of PBMCs or T cells enriched from blood (not recorded which). The receptors were sampled from a man aged 55 to 69 who had recovered from COVID-19.

The chain joins TRBV9 to TRBJ2-5, with 7 positions matching TRBD1. V trimming: 2 bases; J trimming: 2 bases; junction bases outside the gene matches: 3. In germline, CDR1 is SGDLS, CDR2 YYNGEE. The CDR3 extends over 14 amino acids. This chain's CDR3 is CASSVTGLQETQYF. Here the CDR3 DNA reads TGTGCCAGCAGCGTGACAGGGTTGCAAGAGACCCAGTACTTC.

V usage is TRBV12-5 and J usage is TRBJ1-6; 7 bases align to TRBD1. V gave up 5 bases and J gave up 6 bases; unmatched junction bases: 7. Germline loops: CDR1 LGHNT, CDR2 FRNRAP. This CDR3 is 15 amino acids long. The CDR3 protein is CASGIAGGSNSPLHF. The CDR3 DNA reads TGTGCTAGTGGTATCGCAGGGGGAAGTAATTCACCCCTCCACTTT.

The rearrangement uses TRBV5-1 and TRBJ1-1; TRBD1 might be the D (6 bases). The CDR3 is 15 residues long. Germline CDR1 SGHRS, CDR2 YFSETQ. V dropped 4 bases and J dropped 0 bases, with 13 bases sitting between them. The CDR3 DNA reads TGCGCCAGCAGCGGAGAGGGGGATTTGAACACTGAAGCTTTCTTT. It is translated as CASSGEGDLNTEAFF.